Each of the 8 T cell receptor beta chains below was sequenced from the same sample in a study of blood T cell repertoires in COVID-19. Assay: immunoSEQ multiplex PCR; the TCRdb copy retains only in-frame clones and omits some. Among roughly 59,000 clones listed, 65% to 80% were seen once. Specimen: peripheral blood. The source of these receptors is a human donor in a cohort sampled during active COVID-19.

This rearrangement joins TRBV27 to TRBJ2-3, with TRBD2 as a possible D gene (5 bases). V gave up 2 bases and J gave up 5 bases, with 20 bases separating them. CDR1 is MNHEY, CDR2 SMNVEV, per germline (reference sequence). This CDR3 contains 17 residues. The CDR3 nucleotides are TGTGCCAGCAGTTTACGGGGAACGTCATATGTGGGAGATACGCAGTATTTT. It yields the protein CASSLRGTSYVGDTQYF.

This clone was recorded only once. This chain connects TRBV28 to TRBJ1-2; 11 bases are a match to TRBD1. CDR1 and CDR2 from the germline V gene are MDHEN and SYDVKM. The CDR3 runs to 15 residues. V was clipped by 5 bases and J by 6 bases; unmatched bases: 8. The chain's CDR3 is CASSPWTGGANGYTF. In nucleotides, the CDR3 is TGTGCCAGCAGTCCCTGGACAGGGGGCGCGAATGGCTACACCTTC.

The chain has TRBV21-1 and TRBJ2-1; the D call in the table, TRBD2, was not verified against the DNA. TRBV21-1 is a known pseudogene. This CDR3 is 18 amino acids long. CDR3 DNA: TGTGCCAGCAGCAGAAGCAGACGGGAGGTAATTACCTACAATGAGCAGTTCTTC. As protein: CASSRSRREVITYNEQFF.

The rearrangement uses TRBV12-3 or TRBV12-4 and TRBJ2-1; D unclear. V was pared by 4 bases and J by 9 bases, with 13 bases between. The CDR3 is 13 residues long. This chain's CDR3 is CASSSHSLREQFF. The CDR3 DNA is TGTGCCAGCAGTTCCCACAGTCTTCGTGAGCAGTTCTTC.

As DNA, the CDR3 is TGTGCCAGCAGTTATCGGCGGGGTGACACTTCCCAGTACTTC. This gives the protein CASSYRRGDTSQYF. V usage is TRBV6-5 and J usage is TRBJ2-7; the D gene is possibly TRBD2 (6 bases). This CDR3 has 14 residues. Germline values: CDR1 MNHEY, CDR2 SVGAGI. V was pared by 3 bases and J by 10 bases, with 19 bases between.

The chain couples TRBV7-2 to TRBJ2-6, with TRBD1 matching 11 bases. The CDR3 totals 20 residues. The V and J ends lost 0 bases and 0 bases, in that order; junction bases with no gene match: 7. Germline CDR1 SGHTA, CDR2 FQGNSA. The CDR3 bases are TGTGCCAGCAGCTTAGCGTTTCTTGGGACAGGGGGCTCTGGGGCCAACGTCCTGACTTTC. Translation gives CASSLAFLGTGGSGANVLTF.

The CDR3: CASSLGGTPYEQYF. The DNA for the CDR3 is TGTGCCAGCAGCCTCGGCGGGACCCCCTACGAGCAGTACTTC. The J gene is TRBJ2-7, the V gene TRBV28, with D possibly TRBD2 on 6 matching bases. Looked up from germline, CDR1 is MDHEN and CDR2 is SYDVKM. Trimming cost V 6 bases and J 2 bases, with 14 bases left between them. The CDR3 has 14 amino acids.

The rearrangement joins TRBV19 to TRBJ1-5, with D maybe TRBD1 (6 bases). The CDR3 is made up of 13 amino acids. CDR1 and CDR2 from the germline V gene are LNHDA and SQIVND (reference sequence). Trimming cost V 5 bases and J 5 bases, with 10 bases left between them. CDR3 in amino acids: CASSGQYYQPQHF. CDR3 DNA: TGTGCCAGTAGTGGACAGTACTATCAGCCCCAGCATTTT.